The sequence of this TCR beta chain was determined in a study of T cell repertoires in cytomegalovirus infection. Study at large: HLA-C-restricted CMV epitopes, recently identified, and well-studied HLA-B-restricted ones were used by the study. Matching HLA type and CMV infection were both indicated by public TCR beta signatures.

This clonotype was observed a handful of times. The antigen is undetermined. CDR3 size: 14 residues. J was trimmed by 4 bases and V by 6 bases; bases with no gene match: 5. General study points: Predominance within the ex vivo response was attributable to HLA-C-restricted CMV-specific TCR beta clonotypes. Based on cumulative public TCR beta family frequency, carriers of CMV plus the relevant HLA were identified.

TCRdb reprocessed the reads with MiXCR, giving one entry per CDR3 protein. This table has about 310,000 distinct CDR3 sequences, 25% appearing once. The sequence derives from a human donor in good health (CMV status not recorded). Some clones in this sample may be carry-over from other donors' samples. Sequenced here: cultured PBMCs, sampled from culture after CMV antigen stimulation. V gene TRBV12-3 or TRBV12-4 combines with J gene TRBJ1-4; 7 bases map to TRBD1. Written as DNA, the CDR3 is TGTGCCAGCAGATCCGGGACAGTTAATGAAAAACTGTTTTTT. This gives the protein CASRSGTVNEKLFF.